The 12 T cell receptor beta chains in this list originate from one sample, sequenced in a study of blood T cell dynamics during melanoma immunotherapy. As to time point: week 3, after first cycle of checkpoint inhibitor. Sequencing was performed with immunoSEQ multiplex PCR; in TCRdb, only in-frame clones are kept and a portion is missing. Of about 15,000 clones detected, roughly 92% appear once; the ten largest clones hold over 0.85%. The source material was blood, sampled from a patient treated with checkpoint blockade. These receptors all come from a human donor with melanoma.

The V call is TRBV20-1, the J call TRBJ1-1, with D unclear. Germline V gene lookup returns CDR1 DFQATT and CDR2 SNEGSKA (reference sequence). The CDR3 covers 11 residues. With 7 bases removed from V and 2 bases from J, the gap between germline ends came to 8 bases. In DNA, the CDR3 is TGCAGTGTAAAGGTTAACACTGAAGCTTTCTTT. It encodes CSVKVNTEAFF.

The chain employs TRBV10-2 and TRBJ1-1; D perhaps matches TRBD1 (5 bases). Germline V gene sequence: CDR1 WSHSY, CDR2 SAAADI. V was clipped by 8 bases and J by 1 base, with 14 bases between them. CDR3 length equals 14 residues. CDR3 in amino acids: CASGGQGENTEAFF. CDR3 nucleotide sequence: TGCGCCAGCGGCGGCCAGGGAGAGAACACTGAAGCTTTCTTT.

The sample holds one count of this clone. This chain links TRBV11-1 with TRBJ2-3, with D unresolved. The germline V gene has CDR1 SGHAT and CDR2 FQDESV (reference sequence). V gave up 1 base and J gave up 2 bases, with 10 bases separating them. The CDR3 runs 15 residues. CDR3 in amino acids: CASSLGRFPTDTQYF. CDR3 sequence (DNA): TGTGCCAGCAGCTTAGGTCGATTTCCCACAGATACGCAGTATTTT.

The rearrangement uses TRBV5-6 and TRBJ1-2; possible D gene TRBD1, 5 bases. Trimming removed 4 bases from V and 2 bases from J, with 9 bases in between. Germline CDR1 is SGHDT and CDR2 is YYEEEE. CDR3 size: 13 residues. The chain's CDR3 is CASSRGGNYGYTF. In DNA, the CDR3 is TGTGCCAGCAGCCGGGGGGGAAACTATGGCTACACCTTC.

As DNA, the CDR3 is TGTGCCAGCAGTGTGAGTTGGACATCTTACGAGCAGTACTTC. Protein: CASSVSWTSYEQYF. This chain connects TRBV6-1 to TRBJ2-7, with a weak D call TRBD1 (5 bases). Germline V lookup: CDR1 MNHNS, CDR2 SASEGT. This CDR3 is 14 amino acids long. V lost 4 bases, J lost 4 bases, and 14 bases lay in between.

V gene TRBV19 combines with J gene TRBJ1-4, with 7 bases fitting TRBD1. Per the germline V gene, CDR1 is LNHDA and CDR2 is SQIVND (reference sequence). This CDR3 spans 15 amino acids. The V gene end was trimmed by 4 bases and the J gene end by 7 bases; junction bases not matched to a gene: 9. The chain's CDR3 is CASSTGGGPSEKLFF. The DNA for the CDR3 is TGTGCCAGTAGTACAGGGGGGGGGCCGTCTGAAAAACTGTTTTTT. The entire variable domain, with the rest obtained from reference TRBV19 and TRBJ1-4, is as follows: DGGITQSPKYLFRKEGQNVTLSCEQNLNHDAMYWYRQDPGQGLRLIYYSQIVNDFQKGDIAEGYSVSREKKESFPLTVTSAQKNPTAFYLCASSTGGGPSEKLFFGSGTQLSVL.

The chain uses TRBV14 and TRBJ2-2; no clear D. V was pared by 4 bases and J by 7 bases, with 13 bases between. Looked up from germline, CDR1 is SGHDN and CDR2 is FVKESK. The CDR3 length is 14 residues. The chain's CDR3 is CASSRRSSGGELFF. For the CDR3, the DNA is TGTGCCAGCAGCCGGCGTTCTTCGGGCGGGGAGCTGTTTTTT.

The chain uses TRBV2 and TRBJ2-4; 10 bases are shared with TRBD1. V shed 7 bases, J shed 0 bases, and the junction held 12 bases outside the gene matches. This CDR3 is 18 amino acids long. From germline, CDR1 is SNHLY and CDR2 FYNNEI. The CDR3 loop reads CASTIRARDRGAKNIQYF. The CDR3, as DNA: TGTGCCAGCACCATTCGAGCCCGGGACAGGGGAGCCAAAAACATTCAGTACTTC.

This chain links TRBV9 with TRBJ2-5; D unresolved. Germline V gives CDR1 SGDLS, CDR2 YYNGEE. Between the trimmed V and J ends, which lost 6 bases and 2 bases, there was a span of 8 bases. CDR3 length: 12 amino acids. The CDR3: CASTQRQETQYF. DNA for the CDR3: TGTGCCAGCACGCAGAGGCAAGAGACCCAGTACTTC.

The CDR3 is CASSSDRPHSNQPQHF. In DNA form, the CDR3 reads TGTGCCAGCTCTTCAGACAGGCCGCATAGCAATCAGCCCCAGCATTTT. The rearrangement joins TRBV18 to TRBJ1-5; TRBD1 might be the D (6 bases). Germline V CDR1 and CDR2: KGHSH, LQKENI. The CDR3 contains 16 residues. The V gene lost 6 bases and the J gene lost 0 bases, with 15 bases spanning the gap.

This rearrangement joins TRBV7-2 to TRBJ2-1; 9 bases are a match to TRBD2. The germline V gene encodes CDR1 SGHTA and CDR2 FQGNSA. The CDR3 is 15 amino acids. With 6 bases clipped from V and 6 bases from J, the junction kept 9 bases outside the gene matches. CDR3 sequence reads: CASRGGVAGANEQFF. CDR3 nucleotide sequence: TGTGCCAGCAGAGGAGGGGTAGCGGGAGCCAATGAGCAGTTCTTC.

The rearrangement uses TRBV15 and TRBJ2-2; D not certain. This CDR3 comprises 13 residues. CDR1 LNHNV and CDR2 YYDKDF come from the germline V gene (reference sequence). Between the trimmed V and J ends, which lost 0 bases and 1 base, there was a span of 0 bases. CDR3 residues: CATSRENTGELFF. CDR3 DNA: TGTGCCACCAGCAGAGAGAACACCGGGGAGCTGTTTTTT.